This note documents a single T cell receptor beta chain sequence. Its antigen is currently unknown. This specimen comes from a study of blood T cells in healthy people across ages. The overall study: Template-switching capture recovered about one barcoded beta molecule per two T cells. Study outcomes and limitations: Older age coincided with a roughly linear decline in TCR beta diversity per million T cells. Compared with aged donors, long-lived donors showed fewer expanded clones, suggesting selection.

PCR was performed a second time for about 7 to 12 cycles using a sample-barcoded 5' primer and a J-beta primer mix. Carrying 12 random nucleotides, a template-switch adaptor labeled each individual cDNA molecule. A single record per CDR3 protein comes from TCRdb applying MiXCR to the 5' RACE reads. In the table there are approximately 810,000 distinct CDR3 sequences, around 28% of which are singletons. The CDR3 loop spans 13 amino acids. Germline CDR1 is LNHDA and CDR2 is SQIVND (reference sequence). Trimming removed 10 bases from V and 6 bases from J; junction bases left unmatched: 7. This clonotype originated in an elderly woman in good health. The chain combines TRBV19 with TRBJ2-1; 9 bases agree with TRBD1. Specimen: blood. The CDR3 protein is CATSGQGLNEQFF. CDR3 bases: TGTGCCACCTCGGGACAGGGCCTCAATGAGCAGTTCTTC.